These T cell receptor beta chains were read from a single sample in a study of T cell repertoires in cytomegalovirus infection. TCRdb reanalysed the reads using MiXCR and keeps one entry per CDR3 protein. The sample consists of almost 550,000 distinct CDR3 sequences, 15% to 20% of them appearing once. The sequencing input was CD8+ T cells from PBMCs. These receptors originate from a human donor in good health (CMV status not recorded). Some clones in this sample may be carry-over from other donors' samples. Each CDR3 is given with its conserved first and last residue. The order of the fields is J gene, clone size, V gene, D gene, CDR3 protein, CDR3 DNA. A D gene is named only where the DNA matches it firmly. Only part of the rows carry a size: once, few, many, or a class if the clone is expanded.

j_call: TRBJ1-2; clone_size: few; v_call: TRBV20-1; d_call: -; cdr3_aa: CSAREGQGRYGYTF; cdr3_nt: TGCAGTGCTAGAGAAGGGCAGGGGAGGTACGGCTACACCTTC
j_call: TRBJ2-1; clone_size: few; v_call: TRBV29-1; d_call: TRBD2; cdr3_aa: CSVGAGLAGVEEQFF; cdr3_nt: TGCAGCGTTGGGGCGGGACTAGCGGGCGTCGAGGAGCAGTTCTTC
j_call: TRBJ2-7; clone_size: -; v_call: TRBV28; d_call: TRBD2; cdr3_aa: CASSRLAGPYEQYF; cdr3_nt: TGTGCCAGCAGTCGACTAGCGGGCCCCTACGAGCAGTACTTC
j_call: TRBJ1-4; clone_size: -; v_call: TRBV14; d_call: -; cdr3_aa: CASSHKSAQADEKLFF; cdr3_nt: TGTGCCAGCAGCCATAAATCGGCGCAGGCTGATGAAAAACTGTTTTTT
j_call: TRBJ1-1; clone_size: many; v_call: TRBV27; d_call: -; cdr3_aa: CASSFQSSTEAFF; cdr3_nt: TGTGCCAGCAGTTTCCAGTCCAGCACTGAAGCTTTCTTT
j_call: TRBJ2-3; clone_size: many; v_call: TRBV27; d_call: -; cdr3_aa: CASSLFPWAGSEDSTDTQYF; cdr3_nt: TGTGCCAGCAGTTTATTCCCCTGGGCGGGGTCGGAAGATAGCACAGATACGCAGTATTTT
j_call: TRBJ2-1; clone_size: many; v_call: TRBV7-9; d_call: -; cdr3_aa: CASSLVSLIRNEQFF; cdr3_nt: TGTGCCAGCAGCTTAGTATCGCTGATCAGGAATGAGCAGTTCTTC
j_call: TRBJ2-1; clone_size: -; v_call: TRBV24-1; d_call: TRBD2; cdr3_aa: CATSWGGNNEQFF; cdr3_nt: TGTGCCACCAGTTGGGGGGGGAACAATGAGCAGTTCTTC
j_call: TRBJ2-1; clone_size: few; v_call: TRBV2; d_call: TRBD2; cdr3_aa: CASPHPERGQGTSGRAMYNEQFF; cdr3_nt: TGTGCCAGCCCTCATCCCGAGCGGGGACAAGGGACTAGCGGGAGGGCCATGTACAATGAGCAGTTCTTC
j_call: TRBJ1-3; clone_size: -; v_call: TRBV2; d_call: TRBD1; cdr3_aa: CAGQQGGESIFSSGNTIYF; cdr3_nt: TGTGCCGGACAGCAGGGGGGAGAGTCTATCTTCTCCTCTGGAAACACCATATATTTT
j_call: TRBJ2-5; clone_size: few; v_call: TRBV11-2; d_call: -; cdr3_aa: CASSLVDLRGTQYF; cdr3_nt: TGTGCCAGCAGCTTAGTCGACCTTAGGGGGACCCAGTACTTC
j_call: TRBJ2-3; clone_size: few; v_call: TRBV15; d_call: TRBD1; cdr3_aa: CATSIGDRGTDTQYF; cdr3_nt: TGTGCCACCAGCATTGGCGACAGGGGAACAGATACGCAGTATTTT
j_call: TRBJ1-6; clone_size: many; v_call: TRBV7-9; d_call: -; cdr3_aa: CASSLDRHRPLHF; cdr3_nt: TGTGCCAGCAGCTTAGATCGCCATAGGCCCCTCCACTTT
j_call: TRBJ2-5; clone_size: -; v_call: TRBV2; d_call: TRBD1; cdr3_aa: CASSGDRGVQETQYF; cdr3_nt: TGTGCCAGCAGTGGTGACAGGGGCGTCCAAGAGACCCAGTACTTC
j_call: TRBJ1-2; clone_size: -; v_call: TRBV19; d_call: TRBD1; cdr3_aa: CASTITGGTGGYRYGYTF; cdr3_nt: TGTGCCAGTACCATCACTGGGGGGACAGGGGGTTACCGCTATGGCTACACCTTC
j_call: TRBJ2-1; clone_size: -; v_call: TRBV27; d_call: TRBD1; cdr3_aa: CASQDRGSRNVQFF; cdr3_nt: TGTGCCAGCCAGGACAGGGGAAGTCGCAATGTGCAGTTCTTC
j_call: TRBJ2-2; clone_size: few; v_call: TRBV20-1; d_call: -; cdr3_aa: CSANLLTGELFF; cdr3_nt: TGCAGTGCTAATCTCTTAACCGGGGAGCTGTTTTTT
j_call: TRBJ2-6; clone_size: -; v_call: TRBV7-4; d_call: -; cdr3_aa: CASSLVERALPYGANVLTF; cdr3_nt: TGTGCCAGCAGCTTGGTCGAAAGGGCTCTCCCTTATGGTGCCAACGTCCTGACTTTC
j_call: TRBJ2-7; clone_size: few; v_call: TRBV27; d_call: -; cdr3_aa: CASSLIGRDYEQYF; cdr3_nt: TGTGCCAGCAGTTTAATAGGCAGGGACTACGAGCAGTACTTC
j_call: TRBJ2-7; clone_size: many; v_call: TRBV14; d_call: -; cdr3_aa: CASSVYAGPVYEQYF; cdr3_nt: TGTGCCAGCAGCGTGTACGCGGGGCCCGTCTACGAGCAGTACTTC
j_call: TRBJ2-6; clone_size: -; v_call: TRBV12-5; d_call: -; cdr3_aa: CASGQDGVLTF; cdr3_nt: TGTGCTAGTGGTCAAGACGGGGTCCTGACTTTC
j_call: TRBJ2-7; clone_size: few; v_call: TRBV19; d_call: TRBD1; cdr3_aa: CASSTGTELIYEQYF; cdr3_nt: TGTGCCAGTAGTACCGGGACAGAGTTAATCTACGAGCAGTACTTC
j_call: TRBJ2-2; clone_size: -; v_call: TRBV4-2; d_call: TRBD2; cdr3_aa: CASSQDGKTSGRSTGELFF; cdr3_nt: TGTGCCAGCAGCCAAGATGGGAAGACTAGCGGGAGGTCCACCGGGGAGCTGTTTTTT
j_call: TRBJ2-2; clone_size: many; v_call: TRBV7-6; d_call: TRBD2; cdr3_aa: CASSPRAGGSNTGELFF; cdr3_nt: TGTGCCAGCAGCCCCAGGGCGGGAGGTTCGAACACCGGGGAGCTGTTTTTT
j_call: TRBJ2-3; clone_size: many; v_call: TRBV2; d_call: -; cdr3_aa: CASSEAAGARDTQYF; cdr3_nt: TGTGCCAGCAGTGAAGCCGCTGGGGCCCGGGATACGCAGTATTTT
j_call: TRBJ2-1; clone_size: many; v_call: TRBV27; d_call: -; cdr3_aa: CASRFRWEGGWDEQFF; cdr3_nt: TGTGCCAGCAGATTTAGGTGGGAGGGGGGGTGGGATGAGCAGTTCTTC
j_call: TRBJ2-3; clone_size: few; v_call: TRBV9; d_call: -; cdr3_aa: CASSPRKRTDTQYF; cdr3_nt: TGTGCCAGCAGCCCTAGGAAGAGAACAGATACGCAGTATTTT
j_call: TRBJ2-7; clone_size: many; v_call: TRBV7-9; d_call: TRBD1; cdr3_aa: CASSSPGQGGTEQYF; cdr3_nt: TGTGCCAGCAGCTCGCCGGGACAGGGAGGGACAGAGCAGTACTTC